These T cell receptor beta chains were read from a single sample in a study of neurological immune-mediated disorders. TCRdb re-called the 5' RACE reads with MiXCR, one entry per CDR3 protein. The sample records approximately 38,000 distinct CDR3 sequences, roughly 10% being singletons. The sample taken for sequencing was CD4+ T cells from blood. The receptors were sampled from a woman in her thirties with HTLV-1-associated myelopathy (HAM/TSP). Both conserved end residues are part of each CDR3. The D gene is left open where the match is weak. Clone size, where shown, is once, few, many, or a class for clones that have expanded.

TRBV30	many	-	TRBJ1-2	TGTGCCTGGACCGAACAGGGTTACGGCTACACCTTC	CAWTEQGYGYTF
TRBV4-2	many	-	TRBJ2-1	TGTGCCAGCAGCCTTAACGAGAACTACAATGAGCAGTTCTTC	CASSLNENYNEQFF
TRBV27	many	-	TRBJ1-1	TGTGCCAGCAGTTTATCGGTCGGGGTAAGGGGGAACACTGAAGCTTTCTTT	CASSLSVGVRGNTEAFF
TRBV6-2/TRBV6-3	many	-	TRBJ1-5	TGTGCCAGCACACGGGACCCTTATCAGCCCCAGCATTTT	CASTRDPYQPQHF
TRBV5-1	many	-	TRBJ1-2	TGCGCCAGCAGCACTGGGGGTGCCTATGGCTACACCTTC	CASSTGGAYGYTF
TRBV7-9	many	TRBD1	TRBJ2-3	TGTGCCAGCAGCTCCTATAAGGGACAGAGAGCTAGCACAGATACGCAGTATTTT	CASSSYKGQRASTDTQYF
TRBV11-3	few	-	TRBJ1-1	TGTGCCAGCAGCTTAGCTGGGGGGAAAGGCACTGAAGCTTTCTTT	CASSLAGGKGTEAFF
TRBV24-1	medium-sized	TRBD2	TRBJ2-1	TGTGCCACCAGTCTAGCGGGGGCCTACAATGAGCAGTTCTTC	CATSLAGAYNEQFF
TRBV5-1	-	-	TRBJ2-7	TGCGCCAGCAGCTCCAGAGGGGTACAGGGATATCCAATCGACTACGAGCAGTACTTC	CASSSRGVQGYPIDYEQYF
TRBV7-9	many	-	TRBJ2-3	TGTGCCAGCAGCTTCCTCGGCGGGGCTAGCACAGATACGCAGTATTTT	CASSFLGGASTDTQYF
TRBV20-1	many	-	TRBJ2-3	TGCAGTGCTAGCGTTGGGGGGCGCGGAGATACGCAGTATTTT	CSASVGGRGDTQYF
TRBV5-1	many	-	TRBJ2-2	TGCGCCAGCAGCTTGGGAAGCGGGGAGCTGTTTTTT	CASSLGSGELFF
TRBV29-1	many	-	TRBJ2-2	TGCAGCGTTGGCCAGGGACACTCGAACACCGGGGAGCTGTTTTTT	CSVGQGHSNTGELFF
TRBV6-1	-	-	TRBJ1-5	TGTGCCAGCAGTGGACAGGAGATTCCACAGCATTTT	CASSGQEIPQHF